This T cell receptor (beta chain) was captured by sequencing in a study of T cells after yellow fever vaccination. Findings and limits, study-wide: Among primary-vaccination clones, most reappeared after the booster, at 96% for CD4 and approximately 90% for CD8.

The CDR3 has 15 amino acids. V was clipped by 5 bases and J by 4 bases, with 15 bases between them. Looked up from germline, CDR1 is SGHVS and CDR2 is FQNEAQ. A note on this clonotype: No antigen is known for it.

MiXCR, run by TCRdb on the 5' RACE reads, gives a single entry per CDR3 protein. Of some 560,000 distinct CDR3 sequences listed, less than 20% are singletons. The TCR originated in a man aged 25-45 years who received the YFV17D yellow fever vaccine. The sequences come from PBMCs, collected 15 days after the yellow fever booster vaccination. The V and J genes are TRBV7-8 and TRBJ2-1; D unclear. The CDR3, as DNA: TGTGCCAGCAGCCCGGGCGTGGGCGCTTACAATGAGCAGTTCTTC. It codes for CASSPGVGAYNEQFF.